This T cell receptor beta chain was sequenced during a study of shared clonotypes between healthy human individuals. The overall study: A few men and a couple of women, aged 18 to 49, were donors. Overall study findings and caveats: Only blood was sampled, and tissue TCR repertoires likely differ from blood ones.

Profiled with immunoSEQ multiplex PCR; TCRdb holds only in-frame clones, not every one. This table holds a few million clones, less than 95% found once. In regard to this clone: The antigen is unknown.

The CDR3 sequence is 14 residues long. V was cut by 7 bases and J by 1 base, with 15 bases left in between. Germline V lookup: CDR1 SGHNT, CDR2 YYREEE (reference sequence). The sequence was obtained from a man younger than 30 in good health. Some clones in this sample may be carry-over from other donors' samples. Sequencing was carried out using naive CD4+ T cells from PBMCs. Subset here: CD45RA+ positively selected. V and J are TRBV5-4 and TRBJ2-7; D may match TRBD1 or TRBD2 (5 bases each). CDR3 in amino acids: CASSPGTPSYEQYF. The CDR3 DNA follows: TGTGCCAGCTCTCCCGGGACCCCGTCCTACGAGCAGTACTTC.